This T cell receptor beta chain was sequenced in a study of early T cells in non-severe SARS-CoV-2 infection. Overall study results and limits: Matching with VDJdb favored anti-spike CD8 responses (missing private and CD4 specificities).

The V gene lost 6 bases and the J gene lost 6 bases, with 9 bases spanning the gap. The V gene's germline CDR1 is SEHNR and CDR2 FQNEAQ (reference sequence). The CDR3 extends over 12 amino acids. Attachment of unique molecular identifiers to individual cDNA molecules was performed. From the 5' RACE reads, TCRdb called clonotypes with MiXCR, one entry per CDR3 protein. This sample has 55,000 to 65,000 distinct CDR3 sequences, with roughly a tenth found just once. This clonotype was detected ten times or more. Antigen specificity is unknown. The sequenced sample was whole blood. The sequence was collected from an adult who was a healthcare worker with PCR-confirmed SARS-CoV-2 infection or an uninfected control (not recorded which). This chain links TRBV7-9 with TRBJ2-4; D gene uncertain. CDR3 in amino acids: CASRSNGNIQYF. CDR3 in DNA: TGTGCCAGCAGGTCCAACGGAAACATTCAGTACTTC.